This passage covers 12 T cell receptor beta chains from one sample sequenced in a study of blood T cell repertoires in COVID-19. Using immunoSEQ multiplex PCR, the repertoire was profiled, and TCRdb retains in-frame clones only, with some absent. The top ten clones hold 6% to 7% of a sample with tens of thousands of clones, about nine tenths of them seen once. The sequenced sample consisted of peripheral blood. These receptors came from a man between 45 and 60 years old with active COVID-19.

The chain uses TRBV6-1 and TRBJ2-1, with 12 nucleotides matching TRBD2. This CDR3 spans 18 amino acids. V was clipped by 1 base and J by 4 bases; unmatched bases: 8. Germline CDR1 is MNHNS and CDR2 is SASEGT. CDR3 coding DNA: TGTGCCAGCAGTGAAGGGACTAGCGGGATTAGAATTTACAATGAGCAGTTCTTC. Amino acids: CASSEGTSGIRIYNEQFF.

The chain combines TRBV6-5 with TRBJ1-1, with unresolved D. This CDR3 is built from 13 residues. Germline V gene data show CDR1 as MNHEY and CDR2 as SVGAGI. V shed 6 bases and J shed 1 base, with 9 bases lying between them. CDR3 DNA sequence: TGTGCCAGCAGCATCCGAGGGAACACTGAAGCTTTCTTT. It codes for CASSIRGNTEAFF.

The chain is built from TRBV5-1 and TRBJ2-3; TRBD1 is a possible D gene (5 bases). The germline V and J ends were trimmed by 0 bases and 5 bases, with 19 bases remaining between them. CDR3 length equals 17 residues. Germline lookup yields CDR1 SGHRS and CDR2 YFSETQ. The CDR3 region is CASSLVPAGRGRDTQYF. The CDR3 DNA reads TGCGCCAGCAGCTTGGTCCCGGCAGGGCGAGGAAGAGATACGCAGTATTTT. The whole variable domain, remainder taken from reference TRBV5-1 and TRBJ2-3, is KAGVTQTPRYLIKTRGQQVTLSCSPISGHRSVSWYQQTPGQGLQFLFEYFSETQRNKGNFPGRFSGRQFSNSRSEMNVSTLELGDSALYLCASSLVPAGRGRDTQYFGPGTRLTVL.

This clone was seen once. Compared with germline, one end of the junction differs, possibly owing to a read error. The J gene is TRBJ2-7, the V gene TRBV25-1; tentatively, D is TRBD1 (6 bases). Germline-derived CDR1 and CDR2 are MGHDK and SYGVNS. The length of the CDR3 is 13 residues. CDR3 sequence (DNA): TGTGCCAGCAGTGCCGGAAGGGGGTACGGGCAGTACTTC. Translating gives CASSAGRGYGQYF.

V is TRBV28 and J is TRBJ1-1; tentative D call: TRBD1 (5 bases). This CDR3 has 13 amino acids. Germline V gene lookup returns CDR1 MDHEN and CDR2 SYDVKM. With 5 bases removed from V and 7 bases from J, the gap between germline ends came to 14 bases. Here the CDR3 reads CASSITGLGEAFF. DNA for the CDR3: TGTGCCAGCAGTATAACAGGTCTGGGTGAAGCTTTCTTT. Full variable domain (outside the CDR3, taken from reference TRBV28 and TRBJ1-1): DVKVTQSSRYLVKRTGEKVFLECVQDMDHENMFWYRQDPGLGLRLIYFSYDVKMKEKGDIPEGYSVSREKKERFSLILESASTNQTSMYLCASSITGLGEAFFGQGTRLTVV.

V and J are TRBV6-2 or TRBV6-3 and TRBJ1-2, with 10 bases identical to TRBD1. The V gene end was trimmed by 6 bases and the J gene end by 7 bases; junction bases not matched to a gene: 8. The CDR3 is made up of 14 amino acids. Germline CDR1 reads MNHEY; CDR2 reads SVGEGT. The CDR3 spells CASSRGTGDLGYTF. The CDR3 DNA sequence: TGTGCCAGCAGCCGCGGGACAGGGGATCTTGGCTACACCTTC.

The rearrangement links TRBV3-1 (or the pseudogene TRBV3-2) to TRBJ2-1; possibly TRBD2 for D (7 bases). This CDR3 region has 18 residues. Germline V gives CDR1 LGHDT, CDR2 YNNKEL (reference sequence). V was cut by 4 bases and J by 7 bases, with 26 bases left in between. The CDR3 loop reads CASSPELQGGVSGNEQFF. As DNA, the CDR3 is TGTGCCAGCAGCCCCGAGCTCCAAGGGGGGGTCTCAGGGAATGAGCAGTTCTTC.

This clone was detected only once. The chain is built from TRBV2 and TRBJ2-7; D remains unclear. Germline CDR1 is SNHLY and CDR2 is FYNNEI. This CDR3 has 11 amino acids. The germline V and J ends were trimmed by 3 bases and 10 bases, with 10 bases remaining between them. As DNA, the CDR3 is TGTGCCAGCAGTGACCAATTCCTACAGTACTTC. It yields the protein CASSDQFLQYF.

The chain has TRBV7-2 and TRBJ2-7, with 7 bases that match TRBD1. Germline values: CDR1 SGHTA, CDR2 FQGNSA. There are 15 residues in the CDR3. J lost 4 bases, V lost 1 base, and 7 bases had no gene match. CDR3 protein: CASSLGVGGEYEQYF. The CDR3 DNA sequence: TGTGCCAGCAGCTTAGGAGTAGGGGGCGAGTACGAGCAGTACTTC. The complete variable domain, with remaining parts taken from reference TRBV7-2 and TRBJ2-7, reads GAGVSQSPSNKVTEKGKDVELRCDPISGHTALYWYRQSLGQGLEFLIYFQGNSAPDKSGLPSDRFSAERTGGSVSTLTIQRTQQEDSAVYLCASSLGVGGEYEQYFGPGTRLTVT.

The chain combines TRBV16 with TRBJ2-7; D might be TRBD2 (6 bases). This CDR3 is 18 amino acids long. Trimming removed 4 bases from V and 2 bases from J, with 24 bases in between. Germline V gene sequence: CDR1 KGHSY, CDR2 FQNENV. The CDR3 DNA reads TGTGCCAGCAGCCGCAGTCTCGTTGTGGGGACTGAGACCTACGAGCAGTACTTC. Amino acid sequence: CASSRSLVVGTETYEQYF.

This chain connects TRBV15 to TRBJ2-1; possibly TRBD2 for D (5 bases). Germline values: CDR1 LNHNV, CDR2 YYDKDF (reference sequence). This CDR3 contains 13 residues. Trimming left V 0 bases short and J 12 bases short, with 12 bases between. The CDR3 DNA sequence: TGTGCCACCAGCAGAGATCCAGCGGCAGGGCAGTTCTTC. Its protein product is CATSRDPAAGQFF.

The rearrangement uses TRBV4-2 and TRBJ2-7, with 7 bases matching TRBD2. The ends lost 0 bases at V and 7 bases at J; junction bases unmatched: 9. This CDR3 is built from 15 residues. The germline CDR1 and CDR2 sequences are LGHNA and YNFKEQ. In DNA, the CDR3 is TGTGCCAGCAGCCAAGATGGGCGGGAGCTTAGAGAGCAGTACTTC. This codes for CASSQDGRELREQYF.